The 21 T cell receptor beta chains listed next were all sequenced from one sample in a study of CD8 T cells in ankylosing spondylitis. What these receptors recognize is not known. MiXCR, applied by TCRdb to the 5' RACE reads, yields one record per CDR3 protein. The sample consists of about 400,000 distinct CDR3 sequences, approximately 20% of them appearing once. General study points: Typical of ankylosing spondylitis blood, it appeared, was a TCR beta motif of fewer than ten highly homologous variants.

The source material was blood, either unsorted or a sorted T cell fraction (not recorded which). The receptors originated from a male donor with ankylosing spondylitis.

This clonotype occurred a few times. The CDR3 spells CASSPGGHQPQHF. DNA for the CDR3: TGTGCCAGCAGTCCCGGGGGACATCAGCCCCAGCATTTT. This chain joins TRBV12-3 or TRBV12-4 and TRBJ1-5; maybe TRBD1 (5 bases). This CDR3 contains 13 residues. Trimming left V 5 bases short and J 5 bases short, with 10 bases between.

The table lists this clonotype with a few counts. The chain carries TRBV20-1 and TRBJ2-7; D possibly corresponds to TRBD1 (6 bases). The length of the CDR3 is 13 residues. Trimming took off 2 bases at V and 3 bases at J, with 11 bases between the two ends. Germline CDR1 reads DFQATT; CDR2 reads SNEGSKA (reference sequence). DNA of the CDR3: TGCAGTGCTAGACCTACAGGGCTCTACGAGCAGTACTTC. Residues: CSARPTGLYEQYF.

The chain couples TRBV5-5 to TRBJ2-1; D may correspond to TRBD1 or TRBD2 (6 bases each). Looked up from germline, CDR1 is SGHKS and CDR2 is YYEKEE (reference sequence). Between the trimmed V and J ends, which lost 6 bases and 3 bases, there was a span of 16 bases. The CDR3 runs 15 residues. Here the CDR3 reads CASNWGAGVYNEQFF. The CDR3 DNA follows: TGTGCCAGCAACTGGGGGGCAGGGGTCTACAATGAGCAGTTCTTC.

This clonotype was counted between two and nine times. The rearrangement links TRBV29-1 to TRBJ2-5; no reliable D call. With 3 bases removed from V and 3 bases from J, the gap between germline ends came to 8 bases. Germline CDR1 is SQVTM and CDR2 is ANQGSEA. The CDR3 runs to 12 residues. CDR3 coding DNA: TGCAGCGTTGACCTGGTCAAAGAGACCCAGTACTTC. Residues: CSVDLVKETQYF. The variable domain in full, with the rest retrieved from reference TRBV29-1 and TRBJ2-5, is SAVISQKPSRDICQRGTSLTIQCQVDSQVTMMFWYRQQPGQSLTLIATANQGSEATYESGFVIDKFPISRPNLTFSTLTVSNMSPEDSSIYLCSVDLVKETQYFGPGTRLLVL.

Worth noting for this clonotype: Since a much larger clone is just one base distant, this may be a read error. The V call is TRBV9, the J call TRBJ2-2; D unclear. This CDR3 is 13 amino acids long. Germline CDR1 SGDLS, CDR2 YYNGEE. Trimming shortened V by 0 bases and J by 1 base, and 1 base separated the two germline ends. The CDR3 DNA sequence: TGTGCCAGCAGCGTAGGGAACACCGGGGAGCTGTTTTTT. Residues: CASSVGNTGELFF.

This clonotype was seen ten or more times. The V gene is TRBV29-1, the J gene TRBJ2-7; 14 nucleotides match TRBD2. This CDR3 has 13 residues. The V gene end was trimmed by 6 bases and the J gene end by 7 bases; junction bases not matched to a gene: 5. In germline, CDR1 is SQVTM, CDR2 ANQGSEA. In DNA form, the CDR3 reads TGCAGCGTATTGGGACTAGCGGGAGTTGAGCAGTACTTC. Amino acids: CSVLGLAGVEQYF.

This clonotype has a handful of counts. CDR3 DNA: TGTGCCAGCAGCGTAGGTAGTACGGTGGAGACCCAGTACTTC. Its protein is CASSVGSTVETQYF. The V and J genes are TRBV9 and TRBJ2-5; D is unclear. This CDR3 region has 14 residues. Germline lookup yields CDR1 SGDLS and CDR2 YYNGEE. Trimming stripped 0 bases from V and 5 bases from J, with 11 bases between.

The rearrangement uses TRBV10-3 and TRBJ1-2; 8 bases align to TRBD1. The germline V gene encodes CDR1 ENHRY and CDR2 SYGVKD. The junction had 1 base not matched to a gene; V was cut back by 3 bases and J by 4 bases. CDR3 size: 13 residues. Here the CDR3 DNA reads TGTGCCATCAGTGAAGGACAGGGCTATGGCTACACCTTC. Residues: CAISEGQGYGYTF.

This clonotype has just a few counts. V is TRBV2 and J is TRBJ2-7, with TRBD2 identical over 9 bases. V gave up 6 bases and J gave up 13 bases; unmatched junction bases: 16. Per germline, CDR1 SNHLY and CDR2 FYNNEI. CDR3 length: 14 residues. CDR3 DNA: TGTGCCAGCAGCGCAGCGGGAGGTACGGTGGAATTATACTTC. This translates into CASSAAGGTVELYF.

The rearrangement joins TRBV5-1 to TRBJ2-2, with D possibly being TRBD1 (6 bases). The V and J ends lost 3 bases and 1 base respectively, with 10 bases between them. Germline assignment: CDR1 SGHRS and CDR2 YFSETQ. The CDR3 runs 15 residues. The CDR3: CASSSLGQNTGELFF. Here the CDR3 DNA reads TGCGCCAGCAGCTCCCTGGGACAGAACACCGGGGAGCTGTTTTTT.

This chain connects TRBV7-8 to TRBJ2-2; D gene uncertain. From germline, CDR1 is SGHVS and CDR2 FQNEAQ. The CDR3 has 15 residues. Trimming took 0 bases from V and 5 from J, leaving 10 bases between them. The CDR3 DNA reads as TGTGCCAGCAGCTTAGCGATGACCGGTACCGGGGAGCTGTTTTTT. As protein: CASSLAMTGTGELFF.

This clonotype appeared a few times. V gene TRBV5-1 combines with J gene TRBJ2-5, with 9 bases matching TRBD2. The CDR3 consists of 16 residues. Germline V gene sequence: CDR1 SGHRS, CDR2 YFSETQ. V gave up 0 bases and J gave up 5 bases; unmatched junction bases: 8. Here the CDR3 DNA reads TGCGCCAGCAGCTTGGTGGTAGCGGGAGCATCGGAGACCCAGTACTTC. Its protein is CASSLVVAGASETQYF.

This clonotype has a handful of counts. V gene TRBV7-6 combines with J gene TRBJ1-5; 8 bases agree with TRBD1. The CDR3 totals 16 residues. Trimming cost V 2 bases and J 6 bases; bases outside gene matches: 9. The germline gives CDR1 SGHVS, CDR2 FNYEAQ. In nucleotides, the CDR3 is TGTGCCAGCAGCTTAAGGGACAGGTCTAACGGTCAGCCCCAGCATTTT. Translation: CASSLRDRSNGQPQHF.

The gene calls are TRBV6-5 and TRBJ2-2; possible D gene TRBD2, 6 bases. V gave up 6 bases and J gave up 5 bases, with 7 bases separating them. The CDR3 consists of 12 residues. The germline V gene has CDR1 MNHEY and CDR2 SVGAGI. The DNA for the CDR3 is TGTGCCAGCAGCCGGGGGACCGGGGAGCTGTTTTTT. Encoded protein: CASSRGTGELFF.

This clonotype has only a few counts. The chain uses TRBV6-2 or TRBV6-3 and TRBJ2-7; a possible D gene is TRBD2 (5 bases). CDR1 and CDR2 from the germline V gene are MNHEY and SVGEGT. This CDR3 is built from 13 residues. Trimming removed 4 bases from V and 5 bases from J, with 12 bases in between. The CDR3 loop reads CASSFPGLNEQYF. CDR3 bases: TGTGCCAGCAGTTTCCCTGGACTTAACGAGCAGTACTTC.

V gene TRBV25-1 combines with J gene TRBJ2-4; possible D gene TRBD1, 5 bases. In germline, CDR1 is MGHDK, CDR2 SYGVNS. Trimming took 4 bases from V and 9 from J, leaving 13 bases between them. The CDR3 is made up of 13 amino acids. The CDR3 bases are TGTGCCAGCAGTGGGGAAGGGCAGGGCATTCAGTACTTC. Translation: CASSGEGQGIQYF.

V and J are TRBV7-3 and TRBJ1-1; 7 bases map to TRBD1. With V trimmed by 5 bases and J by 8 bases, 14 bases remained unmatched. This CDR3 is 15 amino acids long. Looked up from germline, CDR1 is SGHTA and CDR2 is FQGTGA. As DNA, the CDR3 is TGTGCCAGCAGCCCCTCGGGACAGCTCTACGGGGAAGCTTTCTTT. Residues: CASSPSGQLYGEAFF.

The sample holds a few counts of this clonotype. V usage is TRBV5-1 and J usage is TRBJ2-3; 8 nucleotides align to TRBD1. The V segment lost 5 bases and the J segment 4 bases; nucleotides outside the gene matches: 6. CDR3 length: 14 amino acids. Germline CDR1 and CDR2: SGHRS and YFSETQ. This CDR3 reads CASRPQGDADTQYF. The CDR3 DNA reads TGCGCCAGCAGACCACAGGGGGATGCAGATACGCAGTATTTT.

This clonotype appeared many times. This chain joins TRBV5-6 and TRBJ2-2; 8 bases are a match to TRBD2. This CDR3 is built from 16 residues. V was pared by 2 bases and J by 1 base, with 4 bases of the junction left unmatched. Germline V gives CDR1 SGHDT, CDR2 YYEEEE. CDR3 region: CASSLLAGRNTGELFF. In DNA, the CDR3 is TGTGCCAGCAGCTTATTAGCGGGACGGAACACCGGGGAGCTGTTTTTT.

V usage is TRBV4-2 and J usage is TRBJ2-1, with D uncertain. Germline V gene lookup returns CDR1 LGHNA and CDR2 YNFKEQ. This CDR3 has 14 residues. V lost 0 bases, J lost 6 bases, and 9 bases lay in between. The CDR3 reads CASSQDLGFNEQFF. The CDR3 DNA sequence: TGTGCCAGCAGCCAAGACTTAGGGTTCAATGAGCAGTTCTTC.

CDR3 DNA: TGTGCCAGCAGCCGGACAGTCTTGAATGAGCAGTTCTTC. Amino acids: CASSRTVLNEQFF. The chain links TRBV11-3 to TRBJ2-1, with TRBD1 as a possible D gene (6 bases). Trimming took off 5 bases at V and 7 bases at J, with 12 bases between the two ends. The CDR3 contains 13 residues. CDR1 and CDR2 from the germline V gene are SGHNT and YENEEA.